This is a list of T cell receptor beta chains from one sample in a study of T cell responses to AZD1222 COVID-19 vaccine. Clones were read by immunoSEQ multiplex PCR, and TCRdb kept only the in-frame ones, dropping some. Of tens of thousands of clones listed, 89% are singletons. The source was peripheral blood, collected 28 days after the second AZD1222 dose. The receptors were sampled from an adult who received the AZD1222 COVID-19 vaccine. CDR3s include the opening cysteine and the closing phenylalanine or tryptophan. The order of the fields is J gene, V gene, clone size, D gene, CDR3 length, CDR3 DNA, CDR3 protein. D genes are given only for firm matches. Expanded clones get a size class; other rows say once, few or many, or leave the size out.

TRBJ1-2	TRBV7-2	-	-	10	TGTGCCAGCAGCGGGGCCATCTACACCTTC	CASSGAIYTF
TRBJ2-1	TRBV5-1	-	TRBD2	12	TGCGCCAGCGGGACTACCTACAATGAGCAGTTCTTC	CASGTTYNEQFF
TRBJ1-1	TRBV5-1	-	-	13	TGCGCCAGCAGCTCCCCAGATGGGAGCCGGGCTTTCTTT	CASSSPDGSRAFF
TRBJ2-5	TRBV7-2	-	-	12	TGTGCCAGCAGCTCAGGGGTAGAGACCCAGTACTTC	CASSSGVETQYF
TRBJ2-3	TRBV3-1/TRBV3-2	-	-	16	TGTGCCAGCAGCCAACCCACAGGGAGCGGAACAGATACGCAGTATTTT	CASSQPTGSGTDTQYF
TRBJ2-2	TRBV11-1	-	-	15	TGTGCCAGCAGCTTGGACACTTGGAACACCGGGGAGCTGTTTTTT	CASSLDTWNTGELFF
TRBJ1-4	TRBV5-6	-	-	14	TGTGCCAGCAGCTTCGCCGCAACTAATGAAAAACTGTTTTTT	CASSFAATNEKLFF
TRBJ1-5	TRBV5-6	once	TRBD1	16	TGTGCCAGCAGCTCGAGACACAGGGGGCGACGGCAGCCCCAGCATTTT	CASSSRHRGRRQPQHF
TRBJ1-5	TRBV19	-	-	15	TGTGCCAGTAGCAGCGGGACGGCGAGCAATCAGCCCCAGCATTTT	CASSSGTASNQPQHF
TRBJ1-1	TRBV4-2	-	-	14	TGTGCCAGCAGCCAAGGTGGGGATTCCACTGAAGCTTTCTTT	CASSQGGDSTEAFF
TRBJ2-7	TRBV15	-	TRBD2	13	TGTGCCACCAGCAGTCGACTAGCCGGCGAGCAGTACTTC	CATSSRLAGEQYF
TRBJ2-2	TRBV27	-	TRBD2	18	TGTGCCAGCAGTTTATCCCCCGGGGGGGGAACTTGGGGCGGGGAGCTGTTTTTT	CASSLSPGGGTWGGELFF
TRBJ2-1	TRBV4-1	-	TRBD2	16	TGCGCCAGCAGCCAAGGAACCAGCGGGAGGATCGATGAGCAGTTCTTC	CASSQGTSGRIDEQFF
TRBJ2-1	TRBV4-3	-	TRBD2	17	TGCGCCAGCAGCCAAGATCTCACTAGCGGGACTGTAAATGAGCAGTTCTTC	CASSQDLTSGTVNEQFF
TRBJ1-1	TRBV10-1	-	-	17	TGCGCCAGCAGTGAGGTGGGGATCGATCCTTGGAACACTGAAGCTTTCTTT	CASSEVGIDPWNTEAFF
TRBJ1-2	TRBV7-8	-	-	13	TGTGCCAGCAGCTTGGGGAGGGACTATGGCTACACCTTC	CASSLGRDYGYTF
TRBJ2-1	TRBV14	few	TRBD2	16	TGTGCCAGCAGCCCGGTAGCGGGAGGGCCGGCGAATGAGCAGTTCTTC	CASSPVAGGPANEQFF
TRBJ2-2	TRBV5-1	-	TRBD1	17	TGCGCCAGCAGCTTGGCCAGGGGGACAACCCAGACCGGGGAGCTGTTTTTT	CASSLARGTTQTGELFF
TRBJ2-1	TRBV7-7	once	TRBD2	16	TGTGCCAGCAGCCCGGGGAGGACTAGCGTTGGCAATGAGCAGTTCTTC	CASSPGRTSVGNEQFF
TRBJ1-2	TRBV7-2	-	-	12	TGTGCCAACTACCTTCAGACGAGTGGCTACACCTTC	CANYLQTSGYTF
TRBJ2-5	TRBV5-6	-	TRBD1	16	TGTGCCAGCAGCTATTACCGGGACAGGATACAAGAGACCCAGTACTTC	CASSYYRDRIQETQYF
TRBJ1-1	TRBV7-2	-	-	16	TGTGCCAGCAGCTTAGGGGTGGTCGGGGTTAGCACTGAAGCTTTCTTT	CASSLGVVGVSTEAFF
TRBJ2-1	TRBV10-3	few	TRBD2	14	TGTGCCATCAAAGGGACTAGCGCCTTGGATGAGCAGTTCTTC	CAIKGTSALDEQFF
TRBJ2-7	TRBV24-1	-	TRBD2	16	TGTGCCACCAGTGATGTAGAGCGAGCGGGAGTATACGAGCAGTACTTC	CATSDVERAGVYEQYF
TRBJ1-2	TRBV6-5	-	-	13	TGTGCCAGCAGAGGCCCCCAAGGGAATGGCTACACCTTC	CASRGPQGNGYTF
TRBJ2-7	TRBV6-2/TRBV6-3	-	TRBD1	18	TGTGCCAGCAGTTACTCTACGGCCCCCGACAGGGCGACCTACGAGCAGTACTTC	CASSYSTAPDRATYEQYF
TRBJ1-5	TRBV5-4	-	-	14	TGTGCCAGCAGCTTACAGGGTTCCAATCAGCCCCAGCATTTT	CASSLQGSNQPQHF
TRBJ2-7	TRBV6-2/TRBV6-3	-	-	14	TGTGCCAGCAGTCCACCGGGACTCGGTTACGAGCAGTACTTC	CASSPPGLGYEQYF
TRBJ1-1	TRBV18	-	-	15	TGTGCCAGCTCCAAGAAGGACGGCCGCTCGACTGAAGCTTTCTTT	CASSKKDGRSTEAFF
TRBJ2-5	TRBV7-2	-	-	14	TGTGCCAGCAGCTTAGATGCTAGCTGGTTGGCCCAGTACTTC	CASSLDASWLAQYF
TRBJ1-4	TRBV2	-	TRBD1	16	TGTGCCAGCAATGAGCCAGGGGGCACTTCTTCTGAAAAACTGTTTTTT	CASNEPGGTSSEKLFF
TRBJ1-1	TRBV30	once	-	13	TGTGCCTGGAGTGTAGGAGGAAACACTGAAGCTTTCTTT	CAWSVGGNTEAFF
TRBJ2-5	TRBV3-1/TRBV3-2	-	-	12	TGTGCCAGCGAAAGGGGGTCGAAGACCCAGTACTTC	CASERGSKTQYF
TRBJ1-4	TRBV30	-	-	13	TGTGCCTGCCTACAAGCAACTAATGAAAAACTGTTTTTT	CACLQATNEKLFF
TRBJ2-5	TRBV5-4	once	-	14	TGTGCCAGCAGCTTTCAGGGTATACAAGAGACCCAGTACTTC	CASSFQGIQETQYF
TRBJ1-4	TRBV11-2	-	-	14	TGTGCCAGCAGCTTAGCCCTGACGAATGAAAAACTGTTTTTT	CASSLALTNEKLFF